This entry lists 4 T cell receptor beta chains sequenced from one sample in a study of response to subunit inactivated influenza vaccine. TCRdb passed the RT-PCR reads through MiXCR, listing each CDR3 protein once. The repertoire consists of hundreds of thousands of distinct CDR3 sequences, with around 13% occurring once and the leading ten covering about 7.6%. Specimen: PBMCs from blood, collected approximately 15 days before vaccination. The source is a man between 50 and 59 years old who received an inactivated influenza vaccine.

This clonotype was seen repeatedly, ten times or more. V usage is TRBV14 and J usage is TRBJ2-7; tentative D call: TRBD2 (6 bases). The CDR3 sequence is 19 residues long. Looked up from germline, CDR1 is SGHDN and CDR2 is FVKESK. The ends were cut back, 5 bases at V and 0 bases at J, with 26 bases in the middle. The DNA of the CDR3 is TGTGCCAGCAGCACTAGCCCCTTCGTCCCGGGTCCGAGCTCCTACGAGCAGTACTTC. Amino acids: CASSTSPFVPGPSSYEQYF.

The chain joins TRBV10-3 to TRBJ2-3, with TRBD1 identical over 10 bases. From germline, CDR1 is ENHRY and CDR2 SYGVKD. The CDR3 has 15 amino acids. J lost 2 bases, V lost 6 bases, and 5 bases had no gene match. CDR3 sequence: CAISGQGELTDTQYF. The CDR3, as DNA: TGTGCCATCAGCGGACAGGGGGAACTCACAGATACGCAGTATTTT.

The rearrangement uses TRBV28 and TRBJ2-1, with D maybe TRBD1 (5 bases). CDR3 length: 12 residues. V shed 5 bases and J shed 7 bases, with 9 bases lying between them. CDR1 MDHEN and CDR2 SYDVKM come from the germline V gene. The chain's CDR3 is CASSTRGNEQFF. CDR3 sequence (DNA): TGTGCCAGCAGTACAAGGGGTAATGAGCAGTTCTTC.

There are a few counts of this clonotype. The V gene is TRBV20-1, the J gene TRBJ1-2; possible D gene TRBD1, 6 bases. Per germline, CDR1 DFQATT and CDR2 SNEGSKA (reference sequence). The CDR3 is made up of 14 amino acids. Trimming stripped 4 bases from V and 4 bases from J, with 16 bases between. In DNA, the CDR3 is TGCAGTGCTACGCAGCCGGGGGCTGGCTATGGCTACACCTTC. This codes for CSATQPGAGYGYTF.